Sequencing of this TCR beta chain was carried out in a study of cytomegalovirus exposure and HLA in healthy donors (dated by TCRdb to 2015 to 2018). With respect to the entire study: In an earlier analysis of some 550 of the donors, 276 Gb of sequence data and 100 million or so unique TCR beta sequences from roughly 190 million T cells were reported. To decide whether each TCR beta V gene segment behaved as functional or pseudogenic, an earlier analysis of fewer than 750 of the donors relied on high-throughput TCR beta sequencing. A later analysis re-examined previously published TCR beta repertoires from more than 600 donors and added high-resolution HLA genotyping to investigate patterns of TCR occurrence. Across around 400 genotyped donors of the cohort, an average of about 240,000 unique TCR beta nucleotide sequences per donor were sequenced, and 15% to 20% of those sequences were non-productive. Besides the first cohort of roughly 660 subjects, a separate validation cohort made up of 120 different subjects was used. Roughly 290 gigabases of sequencing data and roughly 80 million unique TCR sequences made up an early release that covered over 550 HLA-typed donors. The later analysis used no new phenotypic data to find candidate immune exposures, relying instead on TCR beta sequences and their occurrence across donors. Class I and class II HLA loci were covered by the typing at four-digit resolution. Typing coverage varied by locus: roughly 629-630 donors for A, B, C, DRB1 and DQB1; some 520 for DQA1; around 610 for DPA1; 450 to 480 for DPB1. A later genetic analysis took genome-wide SNP genotypes for about 55% of the 666 donors and used that subset as a discovery cohort. To predict cytomegalovirus infection status, the study brought together high-throughput TCR immunosequencing, statistical association of individual TCRs with disease status, and machine learning. Donor age, sex, ethnicity and CMV serostatus were compiled alongside the repertoire data. A handful of DR-DQ haplotypes were handled as single units for association and clustering because linkage in the cohort was strong. The study aimed to test whether cataloging public T cell receptors could reveal signatures of past pathogen exposure. The T cell repertoires of 666 subjects were profiled by immunosequencing and related to cytomegalovirus serostatus. Among the roughly 400 genotyped donors, 81% belonged to the genetic ancestry cluster associated with self-reported Caucasian donors. All discovery cohort repertoires had been generated using a single sequencing platform.

This clone showed up just a few times. What this receptor recognizes is not known. No base quality values were provided; no much bigger clone lies one nucleotide off. Results the study describes overall, beyond this receptor: Some 15 rarely observed V segments, including chromosome 9 orphons, were excluded from the earlier analysis of just under 600 of the donors because counts were too low. It was suggested by the authors that the approach could potentially be generalized to other disease states and immunological phenotypes. In a later analysis, HLA-associated TCR beta chains were found to be more clonally expanded and to have lower generation probabilities than equally common non-associated chains. In a later analysis, TCR association rates were found to vary across HLA loci, with the most associated TCRs seen for DRB1 alleles and the fewest for HLA-C alleles. Correlated functional status among segregating V segments might reflect linkage disequilibrium, but an unknown experimental factor could not be ruled out. Across donors, most TCR sequences were observed very rarely, whereas some public TCRs were present in many individuals. The 87-base-pair reads could not distinguish some IMGT-functional V segments, including TRBV6-2 and TRBV6-3, so those segments were excluded. Cytomegalovirus status was reported to be diagnosed by the classifier with high specificity and sensitivity in both the original and validation cohorts. When HLA alleles, especially DR and DQ, strongly co-occurred, attributing TCR associations to individual alleles was difficult. A few of the identified cytomegalovirus-associated TCR beta chains were confirmed in vitro to be specific for cytomegalovirus antigens. A total of 150 or so TCR beta chains were listed by the study as associated with cytomegalovirus. Specific HLA alleles were associated with roughly 16,000 TCR beta sequences at a false discovery rate of 0.05 in a later analysis. In a later analysis, several top co-occurrence clusters were reported to appear linked to parvovirus B19, influenza, CMV and Epstein-Barr virus. A later genetic analysis reported fewer N-insertions in productive TCRs among donors in an Asian-associated ancestry cluster than the roughly 700-donor mean. Only TCR beta chains were sequenced in this cohort, and the absence of alpha or paired-chain data limited detectable features. In a later genetic analysis, a missense DCLRE1C variant was associated with V-gene and J-gene trimming of TCR beta chains, and the association was replicated in an independent cohort. The sequencing pipeline was judged likely to have produced a cluster of highly shared sequence variants as a technical artifact. A later analysis found that most CMV-associated TCR beta chains appeared HLA-restricted, with HLA associations seemingly driven largely by CMV exposure. Presence/absence analyses assumed roughly uniform sequencing depth across donors, an assumption that may not hold. A further reported finding was that TCR beta sequences accurately predicted the HLA-A and HLA-B alleles for most subjects in the first cohort. In an earlier analysis of some 640 of the donors, most TCR beta V segments were observed in productive rearrangements about 90% or about 30% of the time, broadly matching IMGT annotations. Because some donors lacked HLA typing at each locus, the association tests relied only on the typed subset. For the cohort, immune exposure information was limited to CMV serostatus.

In total, approximately 690 healthy bone marrow donors made up the cohort. At the time of sampling, every cohort member was nominally healthy, though immune exposures that went unrecorded were likely present. The donor tested CMV seropositive and was one of the 289 seropositive cohort members. A peripheral blood sample was provided by each donor, and peripheral blood mononuclear cells were used for TCR beta sequencing. Genomic DNA extraction from the blood cell samples was performed with the Qiagen DNeasy Blood Extraction Kit. The library was built by means of the immunoSEQ multiplex PCR assay. A mixture of 60 forward primers for TCR Vbeta segments and 13 reverse primers for TCR Jbeta segments was used in the multiplex PCR. A multiplex PCR assay on genomic DNA amplified the CDR3 region of rearranged TCR beta genes. The amplified TCR beta libraries were sequenced on the Illumina HiSeq System as 87-base-pair reads. The original methods were these. In a later analysis, some 80 million unique TCR beta chains were counted across the roughly 610 repertoires, and roughly 10 million of these chains were shared by at least two donors. Raw reads were error-corrected and collapsed into unique sequences with a nearest-neighbor algorithm that merged closely related sequences to remove PCR and sequencing errors. CDR3 sequences were aligned to IMGT reference sequences to assign V, D and J gene segments. For a sequence to be retained, a match of at least six nucleotides was required to both a V gene segment and a J gene segment. A rearrangement counted as productive if the CDR3 had no stop codons and remained in frame with V and J, and every other rearrangement counted as non-productive. CDR3 was defined by IMGT convention, running from the second conserved V-encoded cysteine to the conserved J-encoded phenylalanine. In an earlier analysis of around 640 of the donors, sequences lacking an unambiguous match to a single V gene segment were excluded. An earlier analysis of 587 of the donors classified V segments as functional when productive rearrangements were above 56.7% and as segregating when the standard deviation between donors was above 5%. A statistical classification framework was built to diagnose cytomegalovirus status from the catalog of TCR beta chain sequences. In a later analysis, V and J genes were assigned by comparing TCR nucleotide sequences against IMGT/GENE-DB human TR gene sequences. A later analysis assigned CDR3 sequences and most-parsimonious VDJ recombination scenarios with the TCRdist pipeline. In a later analysis, every TCR beta chain was defined by the combination of its CDR3 amino acid sequence and its V-gene family, and reads without a unique V-gene family were dropped. A later analysis removed roughly 590 highly shared, low-generation-probability nucleotide sequences to deal with suspected cross-contamination and a sequencing artifact. A later analysis calculated a clonal expansion index for each public chain from normalized within-repertoire ranks of inferred template counts. A later analysis computed generation probabilities with a VDJ recombination model fitted to out-of-frame rearrangements, and checked the results against IGoR. A later analysis scored TCR-TCR, TCR-HLA and TCR-CMV co-occurrence with hypergeometric tests, applying a repertoire-size bias correction to TCR pairs. False discovery rates were estimated in a later analysis by permuting HLA or CMV assignments 20 times. In a later analysis, co-occurring TCRs were grouped using DBSCAN, with TCRdist sequence similarity added in when clustering inside HLA-allele-positive subsets. For co-occurrence clustering, repertoires with fewer than 30,000 or more than 120,000 public chains were excluded, along with a handful of repertoires with anomalous nucleotide sharing. TCRdb stores this immuneACCESS table with in-frame sequences only. Part of the clones is absent; in the studies checked, under half of the shortfall reflects unresolved V genes, and no reason is known for the rest. The DNA gave D and trimming, while V, J and clone size come from that table. The sample table lists 100,000 to 120,000 clones, about an eighth of them with a count of one. Roughly 15% of the sample comes from the top ten.

Reading the germline V gene gives CDR1 KGHSH and CDR2 LQKENI. V is shortened by 3 bases, J by 4 bases, and the region joining them spans 15 bases. Its CDR3 holds 15 amino acids, cysteine through phenylalanine. Only CDR3 DNA remains: 45 bases, in frame from the first base. Recombination linked TRBV18 to TRBJ1-2, with the D gene not clear enough to name. Sequences were obtained from PBMCs. This receptor was taken from a man between 35 and 55 years old in good health and CMV-seropositive. The CDR3 protein: CASSPGFGSFYGYTF. The DNA reads TGTGCCAGCTCACCGGGCTTCGGCAGTTTCTATGGCTACACCTTC.